This paragraph covers one T cell receptor beta chain sequence. Germline V gene data show CDR1 as MNHEY and CDR2 as SMNVEV (reference sequence). This CDR3 region has 17 residues. V lost 5 bases and J lost 2, with 21 bases in between. The data stem from a study of PD-L1 blockade in urothelial cancer. Generated by immunoSEQ multiplex PCR, the TCRdb table keeps only in-frame clones and is missing some. The table includes about 69,000 clones, around 90% detected once. The sequencing used PBMCs, collected around atezolizumab (anti-PD-L1) treatment. The receptor's source is a man between 60 and 75 years old with urothelial cancer. V is TRBV27 and J is TRBJ1-1; D call uncertain. The CDR3 nucleotides are TGTGCCAGCAGTACGGGTCAGATCTGGAGCATAAACACTGAAGCTTTCTTT. Protein sequence: CASSTGQIWSINTEAFF.